Sequencing of this TCR beta chain was carried out in a study of OX40 agonist ivuxolimab in advanced cancers. TCRdb keeps only in-frame clones here, not all; method: immunoSEQ multiplex PCR. The repertoire holds about 20,000 clones, with approximately 85% as singletons. Trimming stripped 5 bases from V and 0 bases from J, with 5 bases between. The CDR3 runs 12 residues. CDR1 and CDR2 (germline): LNHDA, SQIVND (reference sequence). This clone was recorded a few times. This TCR was sampled from an adult with an advanced solid tumor such as melanoma, head and neck, liver or kidney cancer. The sequenced sample was CD4+ or CD8+ T cells sorted from blood, obtained in a trial of the OX40 agonist ivuxolimab. The chain couples TRBV19 to TRBJ2-7; no firm D call. Written as DNA, the CDR3 is TGTGCCAGTAGTCCTAGCTCCTACGAGCAGTACTTC. This sequence encodes CASSPSSYEQYF.